In this sample, the clone carrying this TCR beta chain turned up once. Its specificity is unknown. The data stem from a study of T cell responses to AZD1222 COVID-19 vaccine. Study-wide background: Analysis merged second doses at about 4 or about 12 weeks.

The CDR3 extends over 14 amino acids. V lost 5 bases and J lost 6; bases outside the gene matches: 7. The V gene's germline CDR1 is SEHNR and CDR2 FQNEAQ (reference sequence). Whole-study findings and limits: Spike-specific TCR repertoires showed rising breadth and depth after two AZD1222 doses. Nearly half of spike-specific TCRs reportedly target variant regions that are unmutated in the B.1.351 and B.1.1.7 variants. Among AZD1222 vaccinees, only six or seven were seropositive at baseline.

Using immunoSEQ multiplex PCR, the repertoire was profiled, and TCRdb retains in-frame clones only, with some absent. The data hold some 95,000 clones, with 80% to 90% observed a single time. The J gene is TRBJ1-3, the V gene TRBV7-9, with TRBD1 identical over 7 bases. The receptor comes from an adult in good health. The sequenced sample was peripheral blood, obtained on day 0 of AZD1222 vaccination. DNA of the CDR3: TGTGCCAGCAGCCTCGCCGGACAGGAAAACACCATATATTTT. It codes for CASSLAGQENTIYF.